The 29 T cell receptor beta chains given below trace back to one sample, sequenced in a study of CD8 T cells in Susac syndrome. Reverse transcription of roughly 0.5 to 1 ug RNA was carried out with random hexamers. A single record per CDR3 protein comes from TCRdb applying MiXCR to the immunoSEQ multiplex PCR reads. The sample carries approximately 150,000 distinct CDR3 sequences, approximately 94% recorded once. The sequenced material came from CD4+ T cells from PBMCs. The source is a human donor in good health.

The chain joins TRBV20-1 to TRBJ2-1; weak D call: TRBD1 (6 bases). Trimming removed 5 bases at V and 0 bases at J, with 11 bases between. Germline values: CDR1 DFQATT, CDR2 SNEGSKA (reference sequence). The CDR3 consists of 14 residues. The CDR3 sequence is CSALGQSSYNEQFF. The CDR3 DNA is TGCAGTGCTCTTGGACAGAGCTCCTACAATGAGCAGTTCTTC.

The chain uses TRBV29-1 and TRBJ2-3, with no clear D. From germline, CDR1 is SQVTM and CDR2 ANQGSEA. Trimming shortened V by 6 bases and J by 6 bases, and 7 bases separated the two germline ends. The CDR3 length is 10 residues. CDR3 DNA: TGCAGCGTATTTGATGATACGCAGTATTTT. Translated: CSVFDDTQYF.

The CDR3 is CASSLVGGAGEAFF. Here the CDR3 DNA reads TGTGCCAGCAGCTTAGTGGGGGGCGCCGGTGAAGCTTTCTTT. The gene calls are TRBV7-6 and TRBJ1-1; a weak D match, TRBD1 (6 bases). The germline V gene encodes CDR1 SGHVS and CDR2 FNYEAQ. V was cut by 1 base and J by 7 bases, with 13 bases left in between. This CDR3 has 14 amino acids.

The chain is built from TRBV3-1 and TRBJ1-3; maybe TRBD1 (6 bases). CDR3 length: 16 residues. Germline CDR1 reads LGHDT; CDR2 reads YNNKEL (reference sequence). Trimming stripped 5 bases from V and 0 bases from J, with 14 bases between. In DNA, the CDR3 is TGTGCCAGCAGCTCCCCGACAGGCTACTCTGGAAACACCATATATTTT. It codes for CASSSPTGYSGNTIYF.

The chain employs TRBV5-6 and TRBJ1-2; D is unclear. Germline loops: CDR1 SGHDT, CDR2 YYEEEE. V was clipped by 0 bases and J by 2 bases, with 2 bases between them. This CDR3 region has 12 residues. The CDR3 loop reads CASSLDNYGYTF. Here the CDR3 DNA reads TGTGCCAGCAGCTTGGACAACTATGGCTACACCTTC.

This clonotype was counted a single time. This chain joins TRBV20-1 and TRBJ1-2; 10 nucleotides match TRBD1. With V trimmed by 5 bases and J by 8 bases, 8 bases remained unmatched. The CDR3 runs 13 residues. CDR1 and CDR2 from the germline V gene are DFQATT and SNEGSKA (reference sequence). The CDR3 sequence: CSAGTTGGRGYTF. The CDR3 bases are TGCAGTGCTGGGACGACAGGGGGCAGGGGCTACACCTTC.

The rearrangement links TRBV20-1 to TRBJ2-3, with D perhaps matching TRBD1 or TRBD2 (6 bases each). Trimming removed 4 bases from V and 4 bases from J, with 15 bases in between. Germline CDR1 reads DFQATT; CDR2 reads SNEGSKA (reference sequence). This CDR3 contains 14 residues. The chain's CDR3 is CSANLGGGADTQYF. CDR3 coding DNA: TGCAGTGCTAACCTCGGGGGCGGTGCAGATACGCAGTATTTT.

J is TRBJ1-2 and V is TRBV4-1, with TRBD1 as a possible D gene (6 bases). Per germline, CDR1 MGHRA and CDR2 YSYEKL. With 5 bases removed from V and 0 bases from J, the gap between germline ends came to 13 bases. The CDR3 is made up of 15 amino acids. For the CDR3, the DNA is TGCGCCAGCAGCTTCCGACAGGTAGCTAACTATGGCTACACCTTC. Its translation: CASSFRQVANYGYTF.

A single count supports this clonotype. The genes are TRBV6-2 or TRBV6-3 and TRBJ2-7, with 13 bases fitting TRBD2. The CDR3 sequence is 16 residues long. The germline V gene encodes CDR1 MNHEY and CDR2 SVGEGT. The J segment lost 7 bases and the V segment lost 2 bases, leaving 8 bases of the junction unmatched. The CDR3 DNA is TGTGCCAGCAGTTACGGGACTAGCGGGATCCGTAAGGAGCAGTACTTC. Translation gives CASSYGTSGIRKEQYF.

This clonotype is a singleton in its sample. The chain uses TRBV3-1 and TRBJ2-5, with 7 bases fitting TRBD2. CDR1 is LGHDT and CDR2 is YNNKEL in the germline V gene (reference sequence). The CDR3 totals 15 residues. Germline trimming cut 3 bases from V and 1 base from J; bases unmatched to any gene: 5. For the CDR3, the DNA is TGTGCCAGCAGCCATTCTTCGGGGGGCCAAGAGACCCAGTACTTC. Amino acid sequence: CASSHSSGGQETQYF.

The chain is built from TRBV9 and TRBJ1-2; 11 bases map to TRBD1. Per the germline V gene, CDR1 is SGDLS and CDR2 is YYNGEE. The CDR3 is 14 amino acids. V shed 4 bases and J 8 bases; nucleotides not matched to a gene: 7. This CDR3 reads CASSPGQGARGYTF. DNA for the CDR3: TGTGCCAGCAGCCCTGGACAGGGGGCGAGGGGCTACACCTTC.

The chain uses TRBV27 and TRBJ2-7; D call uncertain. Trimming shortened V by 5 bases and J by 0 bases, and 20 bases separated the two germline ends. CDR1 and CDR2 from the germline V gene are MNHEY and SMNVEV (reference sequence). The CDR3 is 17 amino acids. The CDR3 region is CASSVHPGSRTSYEQYF. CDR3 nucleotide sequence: TGTGCCAGCAGTGTCCACCCTGGGTCCCGCACCTCCTACGAGCAGTACTTC.

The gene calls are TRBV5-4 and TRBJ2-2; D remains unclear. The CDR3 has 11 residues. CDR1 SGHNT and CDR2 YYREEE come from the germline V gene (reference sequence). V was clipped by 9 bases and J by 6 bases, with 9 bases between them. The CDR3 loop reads CATTSAGELFF. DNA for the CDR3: TGTGCCACCACCTCGGCCGGGGAGCTGTTTTTT.

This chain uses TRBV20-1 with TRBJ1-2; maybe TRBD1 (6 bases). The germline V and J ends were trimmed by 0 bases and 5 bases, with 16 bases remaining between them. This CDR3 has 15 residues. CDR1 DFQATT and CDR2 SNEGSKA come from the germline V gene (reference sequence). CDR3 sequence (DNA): TGCAGTGCTAGAGACCCCTCCGGGACAAGATATGGCTACACCTTC. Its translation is CSARDPSGTRYGYTF.

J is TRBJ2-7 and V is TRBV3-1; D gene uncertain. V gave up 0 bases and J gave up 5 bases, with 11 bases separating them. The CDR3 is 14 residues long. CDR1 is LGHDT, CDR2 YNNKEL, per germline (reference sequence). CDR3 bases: TGTGCCAGCAGCCAAGATGACGGCCGGGACGAGCAGTACTTC. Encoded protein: CASSQDDGRDEQYF.

CDR3 sequence reads: CASKTRHDQETQYF. The CDR3, as DNA: TGTGCCAGCAAAACCCGACACGATCAAGAGACCCAGTACTTC. This rearrangement joins TRBV6-6 to TRBJ2-5; D is undetermined. CDR1 is MNHNY and CDR2 is SVGAGI in the germline V gene (reference sequence). The CDR3 runs to 14 residues. Trimming took 7 bases from V and 2 from J, leaving 14 bases between them.

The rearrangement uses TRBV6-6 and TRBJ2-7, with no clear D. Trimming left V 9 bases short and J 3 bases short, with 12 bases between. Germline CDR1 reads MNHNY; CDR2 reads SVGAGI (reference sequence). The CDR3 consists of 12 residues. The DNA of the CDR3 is TGTGCCAGTTCCCCCACAGACTACGAGCAGTACTTC. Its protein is CASSPTDYEQYF.

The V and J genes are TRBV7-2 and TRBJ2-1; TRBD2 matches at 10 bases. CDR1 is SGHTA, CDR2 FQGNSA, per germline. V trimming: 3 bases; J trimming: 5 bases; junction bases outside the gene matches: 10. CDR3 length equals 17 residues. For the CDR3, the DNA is TGTGCCAGCAGCTTGGATAAGCGGGAGGGCCGAGACAATGAGCAGTTCTTC. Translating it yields CASSLDKREGRDNEQFF.

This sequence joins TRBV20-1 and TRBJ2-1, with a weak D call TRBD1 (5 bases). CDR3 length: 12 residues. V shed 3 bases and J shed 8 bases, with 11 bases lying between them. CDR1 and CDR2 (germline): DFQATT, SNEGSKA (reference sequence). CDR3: CSASGQQDEQFF. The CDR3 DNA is TGCAGTGCTAGCGGCCAACAGGATGAGCAGTTCTTC.

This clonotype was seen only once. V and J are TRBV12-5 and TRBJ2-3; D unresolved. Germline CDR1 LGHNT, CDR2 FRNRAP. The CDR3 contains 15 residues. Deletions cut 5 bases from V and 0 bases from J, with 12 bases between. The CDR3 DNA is TGTGCTAGTGGTCCCCCTCGCGCTAGCACAGATACGCAGTATTTT. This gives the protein CASGPPRASTDTQYF. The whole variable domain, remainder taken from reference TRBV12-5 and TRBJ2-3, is DARVTQTPRHKVTEMGQEVTMRCQPILGHNTVFWYRQTMMQGLELLAYFRNRAPLDDSGMPKDRFSAEMPDATLATLKIQPSEPRDSAVYFCASGPPRASTDTQYFGPGTRLTVL.

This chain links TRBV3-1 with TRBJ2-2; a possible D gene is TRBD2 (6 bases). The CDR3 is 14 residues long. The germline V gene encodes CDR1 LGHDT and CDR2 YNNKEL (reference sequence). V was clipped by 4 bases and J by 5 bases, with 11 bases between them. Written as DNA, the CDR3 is TGTGCCAGCAGCCGGGGCAGCGGGACCGGGGAGCTGTTTTTT. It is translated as CASSRGSGTGELFF.

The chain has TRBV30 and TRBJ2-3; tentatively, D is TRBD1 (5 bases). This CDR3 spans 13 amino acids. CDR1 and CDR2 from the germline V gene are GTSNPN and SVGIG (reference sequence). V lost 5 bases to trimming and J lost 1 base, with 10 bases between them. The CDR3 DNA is TGTGCCTGGTCAGGGCCCGGCACAGATACGCAGTATTTT. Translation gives CAWSGPGTDTQYF.

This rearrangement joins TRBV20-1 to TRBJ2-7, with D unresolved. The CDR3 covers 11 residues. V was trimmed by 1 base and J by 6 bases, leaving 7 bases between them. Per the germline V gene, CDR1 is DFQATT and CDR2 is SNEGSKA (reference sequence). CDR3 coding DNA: TGCAGTGCTAGAGTAGGAACCGAGCAGTACTTC. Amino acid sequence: CSARVGTEQYF.

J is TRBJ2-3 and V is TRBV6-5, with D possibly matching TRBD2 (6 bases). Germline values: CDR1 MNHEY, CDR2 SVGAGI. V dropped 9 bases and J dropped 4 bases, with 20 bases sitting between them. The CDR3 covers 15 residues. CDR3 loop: CARAWASVGPDTQYF. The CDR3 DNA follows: TGTGCCAGGGCCTGGGCTAGCGTAGGCCCAGATACGCAGTATTTT.

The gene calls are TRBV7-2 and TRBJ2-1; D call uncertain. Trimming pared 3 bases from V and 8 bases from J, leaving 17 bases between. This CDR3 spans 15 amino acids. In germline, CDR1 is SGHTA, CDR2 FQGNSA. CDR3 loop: CASSLNGHSPDEQFF. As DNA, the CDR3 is TGTGCCAGCAGCTTGAATGGGCACTCGCCGGATGAGCAGTTCTTC.

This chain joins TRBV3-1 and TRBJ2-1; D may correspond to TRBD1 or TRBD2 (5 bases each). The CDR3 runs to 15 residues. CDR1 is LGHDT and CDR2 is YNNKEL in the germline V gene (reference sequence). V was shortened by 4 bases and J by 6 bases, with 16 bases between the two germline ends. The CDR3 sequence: CASSRDGAWGNEQFF. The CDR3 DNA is TGTGCCAGCAGCCGGGACGGGGCTTGGGGCAATGAGCAGTTCTTC.

CDR3 sequence reads: CSVEGGGRAPETQYF. CDR3 in DNA: TGCAGCGTTGAAGGTGGCGGGAGGGCCCCAGAGACCCAGTACTTC. The chain employs TRBV29-1 and TRBJ2-5; TRBD2 matches at 9 bases. CDR1 and CDR2 (germline): SQVTM, ANQGSEA. V gave up 1 base and J gave up 4 bases; unmatched junction bases: 7. The CDR3 runs to 15 residues.

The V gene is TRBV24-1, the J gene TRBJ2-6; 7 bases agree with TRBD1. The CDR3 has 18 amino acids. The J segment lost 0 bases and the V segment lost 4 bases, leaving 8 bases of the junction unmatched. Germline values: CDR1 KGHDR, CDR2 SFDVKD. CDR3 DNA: TGTGCCACCAGTGAGCCGACAGGGACGAACTCTGGGGCCAACGTCCTGACTTTC. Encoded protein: CATSEPTGTNSGANVLTF.

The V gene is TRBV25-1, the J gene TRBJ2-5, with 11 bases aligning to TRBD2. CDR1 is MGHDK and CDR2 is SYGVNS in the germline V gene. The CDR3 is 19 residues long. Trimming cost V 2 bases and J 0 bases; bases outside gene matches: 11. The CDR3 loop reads CASSEKGLADDKYQETQYF. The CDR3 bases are TGTGCCAGCAGTGAAAAGGGACTAGCGGATGATAAGTACCAAGAGACCCAGTACTTC.